This TCR beta chain was captured in a study of shared clonotypes between healthy human individuals. Study results and limitations: Generation probability values for non-shared clonotypes were lower than those for clonotypes shared by all four donors. Memory subsets had estimated richness that was generally smaller than that of naive subsets.

The V gene's germline CDR1 is DFQATT and CDR2 SNEGSKA (reference sequence). The CDR3 is 10 amino acids. V was shortened by 5 bases and J by 8 bases, with 9 bases between the two germline ends. This clone has a single count. What it binds is unknown. The study ran the assay at deep level. Clones were sequenced by immunoSEQ multiplex PCR, and TCRdb holds only the in-frame ones, with some missing. Among roughly 1,000,000 clones, more than 75% were seen once, and the ten largest hold roughly 0.55%. Sequenced material: memory CD4+ T cells from PBMCs. Sample subset: CD45RA-negative fraction. The sequence was collected from a man between 18 and 35 years old in good health. Some clones in this sample may be carry-over from other donors' samples. The J gene is TRBJ1-1, the V gene TRBV20-1; D might be TRBD1 (6 bases). As DNA, the CDR3 is TGCAGTGCTCGGACAGTCGAAGCTTTCTTT. Its protein is CSARTVEAFF.